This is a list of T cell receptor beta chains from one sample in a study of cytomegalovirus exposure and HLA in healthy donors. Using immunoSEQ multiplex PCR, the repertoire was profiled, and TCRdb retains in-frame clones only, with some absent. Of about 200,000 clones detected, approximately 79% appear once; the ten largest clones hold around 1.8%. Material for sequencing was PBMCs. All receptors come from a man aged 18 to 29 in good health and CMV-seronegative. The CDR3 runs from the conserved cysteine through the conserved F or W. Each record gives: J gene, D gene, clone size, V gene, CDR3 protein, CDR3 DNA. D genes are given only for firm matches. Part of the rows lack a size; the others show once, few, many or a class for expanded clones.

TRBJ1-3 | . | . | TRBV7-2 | CASSLDWTGLSGNTIYF | TGTGCCAGCAGCTTAGACTGGACTGGCCTCTCTGGAAACACCATATATTTT
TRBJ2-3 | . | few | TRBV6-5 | CASSYQNTDTQYF | TGTGCCAGCAGTTATCAAAACACAGATACGCAGTATTTT
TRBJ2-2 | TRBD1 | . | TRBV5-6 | CASSPDDRANTGELFF | TGTGCCAGCAGCCCCGACGACAGGGCTAACACCGGGGAGCTGTTTTTT
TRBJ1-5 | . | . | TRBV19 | CASSKEINSNQPQHF | TGTGCCAGTAGTAAGGAGATCAATAGCAATCAGCCCCAGCATTTT
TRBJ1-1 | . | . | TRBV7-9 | CASSPVLNTEAFF | TGTGCCAGCAGCCCAGTACTGAACACTGAAGCTTTCTTT
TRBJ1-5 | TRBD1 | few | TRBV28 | CASSFPAGTGNSNQPQHF | TGTGCCAGCAGTTTTCCCGCCGGGACAGGGAATAGCAATCAGCCCCAGCATTTT
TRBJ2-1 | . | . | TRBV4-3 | CASSQDRGGDYNEQFF | TGCGCCAGCAGCCAAGATAGGGGGGGAGACTACAATGAGCAGTTCTTC
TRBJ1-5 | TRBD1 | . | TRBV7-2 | CASSLVWDRDQPQHF | TGTGCCAGCAGCTTAGTATGGGACAGAGATCAGCCCCAGCATTTT
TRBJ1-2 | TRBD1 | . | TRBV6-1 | CASGLGTGSSYGYTF | TGTGCCAGCGGCCTTGGGACAGGATCATCCTATGGCTACACCTTC
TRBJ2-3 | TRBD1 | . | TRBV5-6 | CASSLVTGDGTDTQYF | TGTGCCAGCAGCTTGGTCACAGGGGACGGCACAGATACGCAGTATTTT
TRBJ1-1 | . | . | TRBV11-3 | CASSPNTGNTEAFF | TGTGCCAGCAGCCCTAACACGGGGAACACTGAAGCTTTCTTT
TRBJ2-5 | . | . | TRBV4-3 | CASSQATGQETQYF | TGCGCCAGCAGCCAAGCAACAGGTCAAGAGACCCAGTACTTC
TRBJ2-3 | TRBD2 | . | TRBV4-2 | CASSQERGGPDTQYF | TGTGCCAGCAGCCAAGAACGGGGGGGCCCAGATACGCAGTATTTT
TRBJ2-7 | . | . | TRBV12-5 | CASGLRGKPYEQYF | TGTGCTAGTGGTTTGAGGGGAAAACCCTACGAGCAGTACTTC
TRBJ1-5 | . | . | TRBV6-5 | CASSWGVGNQPQHF | TGTGCCAGCAGTTGGGGGGTTGGCAATCAGCCCCAGCATTTT
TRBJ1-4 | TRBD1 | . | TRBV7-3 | CASSLPRQGRVEKLFF | TGTGCCAGCAGCCTCCCCCGACAGGGTCGAGTTGAAAAACTGTTTTTT
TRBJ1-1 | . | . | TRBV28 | CASSPYLGGNTEAFF | TGTGCCAGCAGTCCCTACCTCGGGGGGAACACTGAAGCTTTCTTT
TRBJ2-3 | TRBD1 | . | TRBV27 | CASSPGGWDTQYF | TGTGCCAGCAGCCCAGGGGGTTGGGATACGCAGTATTTT
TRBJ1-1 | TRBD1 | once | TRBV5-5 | CASSITGGGEAFF | TGTGCCAGCTCCATAACAGGGGGCGGTGAAGCTTTCTTT
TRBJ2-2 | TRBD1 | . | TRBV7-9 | CASSRTGAGELFF | TGTGCCAGCAGCCGAACAGGGGCCGGGGAGCTGTTTTTT
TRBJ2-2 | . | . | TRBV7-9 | CASSLERGELFF | TGTGCCAGCAGCTTAGAGAGAGGGGAGCTGTTTTTT
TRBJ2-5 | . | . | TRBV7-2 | CASSLEGRGTQYF | TGTGCCAGCAGCTTAGAGGGGCGCGGGACCCAGTACTTC
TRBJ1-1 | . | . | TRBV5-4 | CASSLEEAVAMNTEAFF | TGTGCCAGCAGCTTGGAAGAGGCAGTAGCAATGAACACTGAAGCTTTCTTT
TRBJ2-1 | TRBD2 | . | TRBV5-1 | CASSLKRAGGHNEQFF | TGCGCCAGCAGCCTTAAACGGGCGGGGGGGCACAATGAGCAGTTCTTC
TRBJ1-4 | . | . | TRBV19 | CASTISSGNEKLFF | TGTGCCAGTACGATTTCAAGCGGAAATGAAAAACTGTTTTTT
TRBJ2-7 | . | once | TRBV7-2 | CASSLRAGTYEQYF | TGTGCCAGCAGCTTAAGGGCAGGGACCTACGAGCAGTACTTC
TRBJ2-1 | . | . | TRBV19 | CASSIDGGGPEQFF | TGTGCCAGTAGTATAGATGGGGGCGGTCCTGAGCAGTTCTTC
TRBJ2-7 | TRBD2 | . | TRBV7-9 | CASSLVGTSGSSYEQYF | TGTGCCAGCAGCTTAGTGGGCACTAGCGGGAGTTCGTACGAGCAGTACTTC
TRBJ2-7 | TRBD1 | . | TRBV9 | CASSDGQGAYEQYF | TGTGCCAGCAGCGACGGACAGGGGGCGTACGAGCAGTACTTC
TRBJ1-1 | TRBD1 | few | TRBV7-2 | CASSSRDRQAFF | TGTGCCAGCAGCTCAAGGGACAGACAAGCTTTCTTT
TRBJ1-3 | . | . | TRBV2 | CASSETGSGNTIYF | TGTGCCAGCAGTGAAACGGGGTCTGGAAACACCATATATTTT
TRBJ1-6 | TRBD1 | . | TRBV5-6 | CASSETGGNSPLHF | TGTGCCAGCAGCGAAACAGGGGGTAACTCACCCCTCCACTTT
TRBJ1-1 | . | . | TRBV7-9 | CASSLGGGVEAFF | TGTGCCAGCAGCTTAGGAGGGGGGGTTGAAGCTTTCTTT
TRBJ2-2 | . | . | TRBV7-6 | CASSATNTGELFF | TGTGCCAGCAGCGCCACTAACACCGGGGAGCTGTTTTTT
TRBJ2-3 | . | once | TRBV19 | CASSIASGGTDTQYF | TGTGCCAGTAGTATAGCATCAGGGGGCACAGATACGCAGTATTTT
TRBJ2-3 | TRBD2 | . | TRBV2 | CASSVYSGGQTDTQYF | TGTGCCAGCAGTGTTTATAGCGGGGGGCAGACAGATACGCAGTATTTT
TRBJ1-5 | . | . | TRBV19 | CASPDRGISNQPQHF | TGTGCCAGCCCCGATAGGGGGATTAGCAATCAGCCCCAGCATTTT
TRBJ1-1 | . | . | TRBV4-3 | CASRAEGHTEAFF | TGCGCCAGCAGGGCAGAGGGTCACACTGAAGCTTTCTTT
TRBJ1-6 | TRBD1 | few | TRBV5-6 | CASSLGQGVGKSPLHF | TGTGCCAGCAGCTTGGGGCAGGGGGTCGGGAAATCACCCCTCCACTTT
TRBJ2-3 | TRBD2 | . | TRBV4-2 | CASSQSPSGVTDTQYF | TGTGCCAGCAGCCAATCACCTAGCGGGGTCACAGATACGCAGTATTTT
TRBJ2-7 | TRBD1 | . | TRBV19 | CASSIGQGASDYEQYF | TGTGCCAGTAGTATAGGGCAGGGGGCGAGCGACTACGAGCAGTACTTC
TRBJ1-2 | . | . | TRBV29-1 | CSVSVQGGGYTF | TGCAGCGTTTCGGTACAGGGTGGCGGCTACACCTTC
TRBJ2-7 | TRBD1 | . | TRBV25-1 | CASSDPSAGGRYEQYF | TGTGCCAGCAGTGACCCATCGGCAGGGGGCCGCTACGAGCAGTACTTC
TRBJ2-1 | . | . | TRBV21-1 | CASSPQIRTRTNEQFF | TGTGCCAGCAGCCCTCAAATCAGGACTAGGACCAATGAGCAGTTCTTC
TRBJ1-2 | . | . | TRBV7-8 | CASSLFPSGSKHREGGYTF | TGTGCCAGCAGCTTATTCCCCTCGGGGTCGAAGCACAGGGAGGGAGGCTACACCTTC
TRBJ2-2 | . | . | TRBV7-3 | CASSLKSSGGGGELFF | TGTGCCAGCAGCTTAAAGTCTAGCGGAGGGGGCGGGGAGCTGTTTTTT
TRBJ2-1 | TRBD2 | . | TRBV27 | CASSFLAGGSYNEQFF | TGTGCCAGCAGTTTCCTAGCGGGGGGCTCCTACAATGAGCAGTTCTTC
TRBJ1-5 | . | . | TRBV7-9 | CASSSTTGQGNQPQHF | TGTGCCAGCAGTTCCACGACGGGGCAGGGGAATCAGCCCCAGCATTTT
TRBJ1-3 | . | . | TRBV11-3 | CASSSGGNTIYF | TGTGCCAGCAGCTCCGGGGGAAACACCATATATTTT
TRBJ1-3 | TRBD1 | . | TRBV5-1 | CASSPGQAFSGNTIYF | TGCGCCAGCAGTCCGGGACAGGCCTTCTCTGGAAACACCATATATTTT
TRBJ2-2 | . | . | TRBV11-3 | CASSSSTGESNTGELFF | TGTGCCAGCAGCTCTTCGACGGGGGAGTCGAACACCGGGGAGCTGTTTTTT
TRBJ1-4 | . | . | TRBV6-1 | CASLKGVTEKLFF | TGTGCCAGCTTAAAAGGGGTTACGGAAAAACTGTTTTTT
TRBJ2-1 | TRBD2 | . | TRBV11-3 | CASSLELAGDLISYNEQFF | TGTGCCAGCAGCTTAGAGCTAGCGGGGGACTTAATCTCCTACAATGAGCAGTTCTTC
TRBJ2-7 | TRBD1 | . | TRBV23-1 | CASSQSGQGILYEQYF | TGCGCCAGCAGTCAATCAGGACAGGGGATTCTCTACGAGCAGTACTTC
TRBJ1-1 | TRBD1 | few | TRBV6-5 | CASSETGGVVAEAFF | TGTGCCAGCAGCGAAACAGGGGGCGTCGTCGCTGAAGCTTTCTTT
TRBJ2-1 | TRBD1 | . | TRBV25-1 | CASSGGTGGNEQFF | TGTGCCAGCAGTGGCGGGACAGGGGGTAATGAGCAGTTCTTC
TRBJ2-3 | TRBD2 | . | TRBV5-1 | CASSENQRETDTQYF | TGCGCCAGCAGCGAGAACCAGCGGGAGACAGATACGCAGTATTTT
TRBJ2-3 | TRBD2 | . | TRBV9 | CASSSVSGGSTDTQYF | TGTGCCAGCAGCTCTGTAAGCGGGGGATCCACAGATACGCAGTATTTT
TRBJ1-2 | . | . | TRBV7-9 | CASSLGTVLWSYTF | TGTGCCAGCAGCTTAGGGACAGTTCTATGGAGCTACACCTTC